One and the same sample provided the 7 T cell receptor beta chains below, sequenced in a study of CD8+ T cells in alopecia areata. Sequencing templates came from extracted RNA that was reverse transcribed into cDNA. Profiled with immunoSEQ multiplex PCR; TCRdb holds only in-frame clones, not every one. The sample counts some 120,000 clones, none seen once; the ten largest own roughly a fifth. Sequenced material: lesional skin. The receptors were sampled from a C3H/HeJ mouse with alopecia areata. Mice of this strain are of MHC haplotype H2-k.

Turning to this clone: A mismatch at residue 11 separates the TCRdb protein from the translated DNA, so the protein presented here was translated from the DNA. The genes are named according to mouse. The CDR3 extends 3 residues past the end of the read, so its final part is completed from the germline J gene. This chain links TRBV13-2 with TRBJ1-6; 7 nucleotides line up with TRBD1. TRBJ1-6 is recorded as an ORF, its role being uncertain. V lost 5 bases to trimming and J lost 7 bases; unmatched junction nucleotides: 6. The CDR3 is made up of 14 amino acids. Germline assignment: CDR1 NNHNN and CDR2 SYGAGS (reference sequence). The CDR3 protein is CASGGDSGNSPLYF. CDR3 bases read: TGTGCCAGCGGGGGGGACAGTGGCAATTCGCCC.

Worth noting for this clone: Gene names and germline match the mouse. The read halts 4 residues ahead of the CDR3 end, with the missing end drawn from the germline J gene. The genes are TRBV13-3 and TRBJ2-5, with TRBD1 matching over 7 bases. This CDR3 is built from 15 residues. The germline V gene encodes CDR1 NNHDY and CDR2 SYVADS. The chain's CDR3 is CASSDARGTEDTQYF. The CDR3 bases that were read are TGTGCCAGCAGTGATGCAAGGGGGACAGAAGAC.

With respect to this clone: Any gene name here is a mouse gene name. The CDR3 end falls 4 residues outside the read, so it is completed with the germline J gene. The chain is built from TRBV13-1 and TRBJ2-7, with 7 positions matching TRBD1. Trimming cost V 0 bases and J 3 bases; bases outside gene matches: 6. The germline V gene has CDR1 NSHNY and CDR2 SYGAGN. There are 15 residues in the CDR3. The sequenced part of the CDR3 DNA is TGTGCCAGCAGTGATGAAAACGCAGGGGGCTAT. This encodes CASSDENAGGY. The CDR3 as a whole reads CASSDENAGGYEQYF.

This clone was recorded a few times. Here the gene names and germline are mouse. The CDR3 spells CASRSPWTGNYAEQFF. CDR3 DNA, as far as it was read: TGTGCCAGCAGGTCCCCCTGGACAGGGAACTATGCT. The chain couples TRBV13-3 to TRBJ2-1, with 8 bases matching TRBD1. The CDR3 end is not reached by the read, which stops 4 residues before it; the germline J gene fills it in. Germline V lookup: CDR1 NNHDY, CDR2 SYVADS. J gave up 1 base and V 5 bases, and 8 bases lay outside the gene matches. The CDR3 is 16 amino acids.

This clone was detected only a few times. Gene names denote mouse genes. The sequenced fragment ends 4 residues before the CDR3 boundary, so the rest is inferred from the germline J gene. The chain combines TRBV13-3 with TRBJ2-2; 10 nucleotides line up with TRBD2. V lost 2 bases to trimming and J lost 5 bases; unmatched junction nucleotides: 6. Looked up from germline, CDR1 is NNHDY and CDR2 is SYVADS. The length of the CDR3 is 16 residues. The CDR3 sequence: CASSEPGGAGTGQLYF. The covered CDR3 bases are TGTGCCAGCAGTGAACCTGGGGGGGCTGGAACCGGG.

This clone was seen ten or more times. Gene labels here are mouse ones. The read gets to within 4 residues of the CDR3 end, and the germline J gene fills in the rest. The rearrangement joins TRBV1 to TRBJ2-3, with 7 bases identical to TRBD1. CDR1 is NSQYPW and CDR2 is LRSPGD in the germline V gene (reference sequence). V gave up 1 base and J gave up 0 bases; unmatched junction bases: 4. CDR3 length: 16 amino acids. CDR3: CTCSAARDRSAETLYF. CDR3 bases read: TGCACCTGCAGTGCAGCTCGGGACAGAAGTGCAGAA. Filled out from reference TRBV1 and TRBJ2-3, the complete variable domain reads VTLLEQNPRWRLVPRGQAVNLRCILKNSQYPWMSWYQQDLQKQLQWLFTLRSPGDKEVKSLPGADYLATRVTDTELRLQVANMSQGRTLYCTCSAARDRSAETLYFGSGTRLTVL.

As concerns this clone: Gene names and germline match the mouse. The CDR3 end falls 4 residues outside the read, so it is completed with the germline J gene. The rearrangement joins TRBV13-3 to TRBJ2-1; TRBD2 matches at 7 bases. This CDR3 has 16 residues. The germline gives CDR1 NNHDY, CDR2 SYVADS. V was pared by 4 bases and J by 1 base, with 8 bases of the junction left unmatched. The CDR3: CASSPSGLENYAEQFF. The CDR3 DNA, read in part, is TGTGCCAGCAGTCCCTCTGGACTGGAGAACTATGCT.